Below are 5 T cell receptor beta chains sequenced from a single sample in a study of T cells after yellow fever vaccination. TCRdb recomputed calls from the 5' RACE reads with MiXCR, one row per CDR3 protein. The sample includes 150,000 to 200,000 distinct CDR3 sequences, 9.3% of them seen just once. The input for sequencing was CD8+ T cells sorted from PBMCs, taken 45 days after the yellow fever booster vaccination. The receptors come from a man aged 18 to 29 who received the YFV17D yellow fever vaccine.

The chain is built from TRBV7-3 and TRBJ2-5; 10 bases fit TRBD1. Trimming removed 3 bases from V and 4 bases from J; junction bases left unmatched: 5. CDR1 is SGHTA and CDR2 is FQGTGA in the germline V gene. There are 15 residues in the CDR3. The CDR3 loop is CASSLTGGVGETQYF. For the CDR3, the DNA is TGTGCCAGCAGCTTGACAGGGGGCGTAGGAGAGACCCAGTACTTC.

This clonotype was detected only a few times. The V gene is TRBV21-1, the J gene TRBJ2-5; TRBD2 reflects the table's D call only, with no check against the DNA. TRBV21-1 is labeled a pseudogene. The CDR3 spans 17 residues. CDR3 in amino acids: CASSKGTKLAGEETQYF. The CDR3 DNA is TGTGCCAGCAGCAAAGGGACGAAACTAGCGGGGGAAGAGACCCAGTACTTC.

The genes are TRBV12-3 or TRBV12-4 and TRBJ2-2, with no clear D. The ends were cut back, 4 bases at V and 3 bases at J, with 9 bases in the middle. This CDR3 is 14 amino acids long. CDR3 sequence reads: CASSSAEYTGELFF. CDR3 nucleotides: TGTGCCAGCAGTTCGGCAGAGTACACCGGGGAGCTGTTTTTT.

The chain employs TRBV23-1 and TRBJ2-7; 9 bases map to TRBD1. TRBV23-1 counts as an open reading frame of uncertain function. V shed 4 bases and J 5 bases; nucleotides not matched to a gene: 9. The CDR3 runs 15 residues. Here the CDR3 DNA reads TGCGCCAGCAGTCGATCAGGACAGGGGAGGAACGAGCAGTACTTC. Translation: CASSRSGQGRNEQYF.

V and J are TRBV5-6 and TRBJ2-3; 7 positions match TRBD2. From germline, CDR1 is SGHDT and CDR2 YYEEEE. The length of the CDR3 is 15 residues. V trimming: 0 bases; J trimming: 7 bases; junction bases outside the gene matches: 8. CDR3 in amino acids: CASSLDGGGKNTQYF. CDR3 sequence (DNA): TGTGCCAGCAGCTTGGACGGCGGGGGTAAAAATACGCAGTATTTT.